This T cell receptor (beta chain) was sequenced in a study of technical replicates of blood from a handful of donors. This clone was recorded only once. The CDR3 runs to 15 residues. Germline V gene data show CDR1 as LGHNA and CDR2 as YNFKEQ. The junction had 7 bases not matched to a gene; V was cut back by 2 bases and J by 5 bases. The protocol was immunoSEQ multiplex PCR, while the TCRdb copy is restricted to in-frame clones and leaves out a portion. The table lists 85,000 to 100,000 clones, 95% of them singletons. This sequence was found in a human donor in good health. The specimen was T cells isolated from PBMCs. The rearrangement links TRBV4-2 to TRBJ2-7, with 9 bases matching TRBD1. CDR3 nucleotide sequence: TGTGCCAGCAGCCAAAGGGGACAGGGTATCAACGAGCAGTACTTC. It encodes CASSQRGQGINEQYF.